Shown below are 21 T cell receptor beta chains from a single sample sequenced in a study of radiotherapy plus CTLA-4 blockade in lung cancer. TCRdb keeps only in-frame clones here, not all; method: immunoSEQ multiplex PCR. The table has roughly 90,000 clones, 60% to 80% seen once. The sequencing here drew on peripheral blood, taken from a patient treated with radiotherapy plus ipilimumab. The receptors were sampled from a human donor with non-small cell lung cancer that progressed on radiotherapy plus ipilimumab.

This clone was observed a few times. The chain couples TRBV19 to TRBJ1-4; maybe TRBD1 (6 bases). CDR1 and CDR2 (germline): LNHDA, SQIVND (reference sequence). The CDR3 runs 15 residues. With 5 bases removed from V and 7 bases from J, the gap between germline ends came to 17 bases. The CDR3 DNA sequence: TGTGCCAGTAGTGTCGGGGGGCTGAGAGGTGAAAAACTGTTTTTT. The encoded protein is CASSVGGLRGEKLFF.

The genes are TRBV19 and TRBJ2-7, with D perhaps matching TRBD1 (6 bases). This CDR3 has 14 amino acids. Germline V gene sequence: CDR1 LNHDA, CDR2 SQIVND (reference sequence). V was clipped by 4 bases and J by 5 bases, with 15 bases between them. The CDR3: CASSKQGLMDEQYF. The DNA for the CDR3 is TGTGCCAGTAGTAAACAGGGCCTTATGGACGAGCAGTACTTC.

CDR3 bases: TGTGCCAGCAGCACGACTAGCGGGGGGGCCTCAGATACGCAGTATTTT. It translates to CASSTTSGGASDTQYF. J is TRBJ2-3 and V is TRBV13; 14 nucleotides line up with TRBD2. This CDR3 contains 16 residues. Losses at the gene ends were 5 bases for V and 4 bases for J; bases not matched to a gene: 5. Germline values: CDR1 PRHDT, CDR2 FYEKMQ (reference sequence).

The count of this clone is one. The chain carries TRBV7-7 and TRBJ2-5, with D unclear. The ends were cut back, 5 bases at V and 2 bases at J, with 12 bases in the middle. Germline CDR1 is SSHAT and CDR2 is FNYEAQ (reference sequence). The CDR3 has 14 residues. The CDR3 spells CASSKSATQETQYF. The DNA of the CDR3 is TGTGCCAGCAGCAAGTCGGCGACTCAAGAGACCCAGTACTTC.

The DNA for the CDR3 is TGTGCCAGCAGTTTGTGGGGTGGGACTAGCGGCTACAATGAGCAGTTCTTC. The encoded protein is CASSLWGGTSGYNEQFF. The chain employs TRBV28 and TRBJ2-1; 11 bases are a match to TRBD2. The J segment lost 3 bases and the V segment lost 3 bases, leaving 7 bases of the junction unmatched. Germline V CDR1 and CDR2: MDHEN, SYDVKM. The CDR3 has 17 residues.

The gene calls are TRBV11-2 and TRBJ2-1; 8 nucleotides line up with TRBD1. This CDR3 region has 13 residues. Germline CDR1 is SGHAT and CDR2 is FQNNGV. V shed 4 bases and J 9 bases; nucleotides not matched to a gene: 5. The CDR3 DNA reads as TGTGCCAGCAGCTCCGGACAGGGCAGTGAGCAGTTCTTC. It translates to CASSSGQGSEQFF. The full variable domain, completed using reference TRBV11-2 and TRBJ2-1, is EAGVAQSPRYKIIEKRQSVAFWCNPISGHATLYWYQQILGQGPKLLIQFQNNGVVDDSQLPKDRFSAERLKGVDSTLKIQPAKLEDSAVYLCASSSGQGSEQFFGPGTRLTVL.

The chain couples TRBV6-5 to TRBJ2-7; a possible D gene is TRBD2 (5 bases). The V end was cut by 6 bases, the J end by 5 bases, with 11 bases between. Germline V gene sequence: CDR1 MNHEY, CDR2 SVGAGI. The CDR3 has 12 amino acids. CDR3 residues: CASSSTSDEQYF. CDR3 coding DNA: TGTGCCAGCAGCTCTACTAGTGACGAGCAGTACTTC.

This sequence joins TRBV6-1 and TRBJ1-6; no reliable D call. Germline loops: CDR1 MNHNS, CDR2 SASEGT. The V end lost 7 bases, the J end lost 0 bases, and 10 bases lay between the germline ends. The CDR3 has 15 residues. CDR3 sequence reads: CASTLQSSYNSPLHF. DNA of the CDR3: TGTGCCAGCACCTTGCAGAGCTCCTATAATTCACCCCTCCACTTT.

The gene calls are TRBV7-9 and TRBJ2-5, with D unresolved. Germline loops: CDR1 SEHNR, CDR2 FQNEAQ (reference sequence). The V end lost 1 base, the J end lost 3 bases, and 6 bases lay between the germline ends. The length of the CDR3 is 13 residues. The CDR3 sequence is CASSLDIKETQYF. The CDR3, as DNA: TGTGCCAGCAGCTTAGACATCAAAGAGACCCAGTACTTC. The whole variable domain, remainder taken from reference TRBV7-9 and TRBJ2-5, is DTGVSQNPRHKITKRGQNVTFRCDPISEHNRLYWYRQTLGQGPEFLTYFQNEAQLEKSRLLSDRFSAERPKGSFSTLEIQRTEQGDSAMYLCASSLDIKETQYFGPGTRLLVL.

This chain uses TRBV7-6 with TRBJ2-2; D is ambiguous. The CDR3 loop spans 14 amino acids. V was trimmed by 5 bases and J by 5 bases, leaving 12 bases between them. CDR1 is SGHVS and CDR2 is FNYEAQ in the germline V gene. The CDR3 sequence: CASSQFSRTGELFF. The CDR3 nucleotides read TGTGCCAGCAGCCAATTCTCTAGAACCGGGGAGCTGTTTTTT.

As DNA, the CDR3 is TGTGCCAGCAGTTCTGGACTAGCGGCAAGCACAGATACGCAGTATTTT. Translation: CASSSGLAASTDTQYF. The chain recombines TRBV2 with TRBJ2-3; 10 bases are a match to TRBD2. The length of the CDR3 is 16 residues. Germline assignment: CDR1 SNHLY and CDR2 FYNNEI. J lost 0 bases, V lost 5 bases, and 5 bases had no gene match.

This clone has more than one count but fewer than ten. This chain links TRBV15 with TRBJ1-2; 7 bases align to TRBD1. Germline V gene lookup returns CDR1 LNHNV and CDR2 YYDKDF (reference sequence). The CDR3 runs to 17 residues. The V segment lost 2 bases and the J segment 5 bases; nucleotides outside the gene matches: 14. As DNA, the CDR3 is TGTGCCACCAGCAGAACACAGGGGTTCTCCGGTCGGTATGGCTACACCTTC. Its translation: CATSRTQGFSGRYGYTF. Supplemented by reference TRBV15 and TRBJ1-2, the full variable domain reads DAMVIQNPRYQVTQFGKPVTLSCSQTLNHNVMYWYQQKSSQAPKLLFHYYDKDFNNEADTPDNFQSRRPNTSFCFLDIRSPGLGDTAMYLCATSRTQGFSGRYGYTFGSGTRLTVV.

In its sample, this clone was seen a few times. The chain couples TRBV6-5 to TRBJ2-3, with D perhaps given as TRBD1 or TRBD2 (5 bases each). Germline V gene lookup returns CDR1 MNHEY and CDR2 SVGAGI. The V and J ends lost 4 bases and 4 bases respectively, with 15 bases between them. The CDR3 loop spans 15 amino acids. The CDR3 region is CASSSGTRGPDTQYF. Written as DNA, the CDR3 is TGTGCCAGCAGTTCCGGGACCAGAGGGCCAGATACGCAGTATTTT.

J is TRBJ2-1 and V is TRBV23-1, with TRBD1 matching over 8 bases. TRBV23-1 counts as an open reading frame of uncertain function. J gave up 7 bases and V 2 bases, and 7 bases lay outside the gene matches. CDR3 size: 15 residues. The CDR3 region has the DNA TGCGCCAGCAGTCAACCATCGACAGGGGTAAATGAGCAGTTCTTC. Its protein is CASSQPSTGVNEQFF.

This clone was picked up a small number of times. This sequence joins TRBV6-6 and TRBJ2-1; TRBD1 matches at 10 bases. With 5 bases clipped from V and 6 bases from J, the junction kept 7 bases outside the gene matches. Germline CDR1 is MNHNY and CDR2 is SVGAGI (reference sequence). This CDR3 spans 15 amino acids. The CDR3 region has the DNA TGTGCCAGCAGTAGCAGACAGGGGGCTTTCAATGAGCAGTTCTTC. Translation gives CASSSRQGAFNEQFF.

The chain combines TRBV27 with TRBJ2-7; TRBD1 aligns across 8 bases. The CDR3 has 16 amino acids. Germline loops: CDR1 MNHEY, CDR2 SMNVEV (reference sequence). V shed 0 bases and J 4 bases; nucleotides not matched to a gene: 8. The CDR3 region is CASSLSTGEKDYEQYF. The CDR3 DNA reads as TGTGCCAGCAGTTTATCGACAGGGGAAAAGGATTACGAGCAGTACTTC.

The chain has TRBV7-9 and TRBJ2-7, with D possibly TRBD2 on 6 matching bases. CDR1 and CDR2 from the germline V gene are SEHNR and FQNEAQ (reference sequence). The CDR3 covers 13 residues. V was trimmed by 5 bases and J by 3 bases, leaving 11 bases between them. The DNA of the CDR3 is TGTGCCAGCAGCCCCCCGGAGGGCTACGAGCAGTACTTC. Translated, it gives CASSPPEGYEQYF. The full variable domain, its missing parts supplied by reference TRBV7-9 and TRBJ2-7, is DTGVSQNPRHKITKRGQNVTFRCDPISEHNRLYWYRQTLGQGPEFLTYFQNEAQLEKSRLLSDRFSAERPKGSFSTLEIQRTEQGDSAMYLCASSPPEGYEQYFGPGTRLTVT.

In this sample, this clone turned up a few times. This chain uses TRBV2 with TRBJ1-5, with unresolved D. This CDR3 has 12 residues. CDR1 SNHLY and CDR2 FYNNEI come from the germline V gene. The V end was cut by 6 bases, the J end by 7 bases, with 10 bases between. The CDR3 loop is CASSQEAQPQHF. Here the CDR3 DNA reads TGTGCCAGCAGCCAGGAGGCGCAGCCCCAGCATTTT.

DNA of the CDR3: TGTGCCAGCAGTTCGACAGGGGATTACAATCAGCCCCAGCATTTT. Its translation: CASSSTGDYNQPQHF. The chain employs TRBV27 and TRBJ1-5, with TRBD1 matching 8 bases. Germline V gene data show CDR1 as MNHEY and CDR2 as SMNVEV (reference sequence). This CDR3 spans 15 amino acids. V dropped 4 bases and J dropped 3; count of bases not matched to a gene: 5.

This clone was seen more than once but under ten times. The gene calls are TRBV5-6 and TRBJ2-7; tentatively, D is TRBD2 (5 bases). The CDR3 is 14 amino acids. CDR1 is SGHDT and CDR2 is YYEEEE in the germline V gene. Trimming cost V 3 bases and J 1 base, with 11 bases left between them. The CDR3 reads CASSYLTSSYEQYF. The CDR3 bases are TGTGCCAGCAGCTATCTTACTAGTTCCTACGAGCAGTACTTC.

V usage is TRBV5-4 and J usage is TRBJ2-2; 9 nucleotides match TRBD2. Germline CDR1 is SGHNT and CDR2 is YYREEE (reference sequence). Unmatched junction bases numbered 7, after V lost 0 bases and J lost 4 bases. CDR3 size: 17 residues. This CDR3 reads CASSLGRGGQSTGELFF. The CDR3, as DNA: TGTGCCAGCAGCTTGGGGCGGGGGGGCCAGAGCACCGGGGAGCTGTTTTTT.